What follows are 16 T cell receptor beta chains derived from one specimen sequenced in a study of post-analysis software for immune sequencing data. For these receptors, no antigen is known. Incorporated into the TCR beta cDNA libraries were unique molecular identifiers, which served to reduce PCR and sequencing biases. TCRdb reanalysed the PCR reads using MiXCR and keeps one entry per CDR3 protein. The profile covers about 620,000 distinct CDR3 sequences, with roughly 46% appearing a single time and 1.5% to 2% taken by the ten largest. Whole-study findings and limits: Five TRBV segments occurring more often in patients than controls included TRBV5-6, TRBV5-1 and TRBV20-1.

The sequenced sample consisted of blood. The receptors derive from a girl aged 5 to 17 with multiple sclerosis.

This clonotype was seen a handful of times. This chain connects TRBV5-1 to TRBJ2-1; tentatively, D is TRBD2 (5 bases). Trimming took off 7 bases at V and 3 bases at J, with 17 bases between the two ends. The CDR3 is made up of 15 amino acids. Germline V gene lookup returns CDR1 SGHRS and CDR2 YFSETQ. CDR3 loop: CASLPTSGHYNEQFF. In DNA, the CDR3 is TGCGCCAGCCTTCCCACCAGCGGCCACTACAATGAGCAGTTCTTC.

J is TRBJ1-5 and V is TRBV10-3; 8 nucleotides agree with TRBD1. J gave up 5 bases and V 0 bases, and 3 bases lay outside the gene matches. CDR1 ENHRY and CDR2 SYGVKD come from the germline V gene. The CDR3 is made up of 15 amino acids. The CDR3, as DNA: TGTGCCATCAGTGAGTCGGGGACAGGAGATCAGCCCCAGCATTTT. Translation gives CAISESGTGDQPQHF.

This clonotype was counted many times. The chain recombines TRBV11-3 with TRBJ2-1, with D perhaps matching TRBD1 (6 bases). Germline CDR1 and CDR2: SGHNT and YENEEA. This CDR3 is 15 amino acids long. Trimming took off 1 base at V and 7 bases at J, with 14 bases between the two ends. CDR3 loop: CASSLVLSGTNEQFF. The CDR3 bases are TGTGCCAGCAGCTTAGTCCTGTCTGGGACAAATGAGCAGTTCTTC.

The gene calls are TRBV7-2 and TRBJ2-3; 9 bases match TRBD2. CDR1 and CDR2 from the germline V gene are SGHTA and FQGNSA. This CDR3 is 15 amino acids long. V dropped 1 base and J dropped 6; count of bases not matched to a gene: 5. CDR3 residues: CASSLGGGAVDTQYF. In nucleotides, the CDR3 is TGTGCCAGCAGCTTAGGCGGGGGGGCAGTTGATACGCAGTATTTT.

The chain couples TRBV12-3 or TRBV12-4 to TRBJ2-5; D is unclear. The V and J ends lost 6 bases and 5 bases respectively, with 13 bases between them. This CDR3 has 13 residues. The CDR3 nucleotides are TGTGCCAGCAGCCAGCTGAGCCCCGAGACCCAGTACTTC. Its protein is CASSQLSPETQYF.

The rearrangement links TRBV6-5 to TRBJ1-5, with 10 bases lining up with TRBD1. Germline trimming cut 5 bases from V and 3 bases from J; bases unmatched to any gene: 4. The CDR3 is 15 amino acids. Looked up from germline, CDR1 is MNHEY and CDR2 is SVGAGI. The CDR3 reads CASSATGGTNQPQHF. The CDR3 nucleotides read TGTGCCAGCAGTGCGACAGGGGGCACCAATCAGCCCCAGCATTTT.

The gene calls are TRBV12-3 or TRBV12-4 and TRBJ1-1; 7 bases align to TRBD1. V lost 5 bases, J lost 1 base, and 4 bases stayed unmatched. The CDR3 has 14 residues. The CDR3 sequence is CASSRRGPNTEAFF. CDR3 coding DNA: TGTGCCAGCAGTCGGAGGGGGCCGAACACTGAAGCTTTCTTT.

This clonotype turned up a few times. CDR3 DNA sequence: TGTGCCAGCAGCCGCGACAGGGTGAACGAGCAGTACTTC. Its translation: CASSRDRVNEQYF. This chain joins TRBV6-5 and TRBJ2-7, with 7 bases fitting TRBD1. In germline, CDR1 is MNHEY, CDR2 SVGAGI. The CDR3 is 13 amino acids. V shed 6 bases, J shed 5 bases, and the junction held 7 bases outside the gene matches.

Comment on this clonotype: A junction end diverges from the germline sequence, so it may reflect a read error. The J gene is TRBJ2-7, the V gene TRBV4-1, with a weak D call TRBD2 (5 bases). This CDR3 is 13 amino acids long. Germline V gene sequence: CDR1 MGHRA, CDR2 YSYEKL. CDR3 nucleotide sequence: TGCGCCTGCAGCGAACTAGAGACCTACGAGCAGTACTTC. Amino acids: CACSELETYEQYF.

This chain links TRBV6-5 with TRBJ2-7; 7 nucleotides match TRBD2. J gave up 7 bases and V 4 bases, and 19 bases lay outside the gene matches. The CDR3 covers 17 residues. Per germline, CDR1 MNHEY and CDR2 SVGAGI. The CDR3 DNA reads as TGTGCCAGCAGTTCCTACCCTAAGCGCGGGGGTGTATATGAGCAGTACTTC. Translation: CASSSYPKRGGVYEQYF.

This clonotype appeared a few times. The chain combines TRBV27 with TRBJ2-1; D not certain. There are 13 residues in the CDR3. V dropped 8 bases and J dropped 10 bases, with 18 bases sitting between them. Germline V gene sequence: CDR1 MNHEY, CDR2 SMNVEV (reference sequence). The CDR3 coding sequence is TGTGCCAGCCTAACCCTCGGGTCATGGGAGCAGTTCTTC. Residues: CASLTLGSWEQFF.

The chain links TRBV19 to TRBJ2-1; D unclear. V shed 3 bases and J shed 5 bases, with 11 bases lying between them. The CDR3 has 14 residues. Germline-derived CDR1 and CDR2 are LNHDA and SQIVND (reference sequence). CDR3: CASSMGYPHNEQFF. The CDR3 DNA follows: TGTGCCAGTAGTATGGGCTACCCTCACAATGAGCAGTTCTTC.

This chain connects TRBV6-5 to TRBJ2-1; 13 bases map to TRBD2. The CDR3 totals 16 residues. Germline values: CDR1 MNHEY, CDR2 SVGAGI. V was pared by 0 bases and J by 15 bases, with 11 bases of the junction left unmatched. The CDR3 nucleotides read TGTGCCAGCAGTTACTCTTGGACTAGCGGGGGATCGTTGTGGTTCTTC. Protein sequence: CASSYSWTSGGSLWFF.

Only a few counts were recorded for this clonotype. The V and J genes are TRBV5-1 and TRBJ1-4; D perhaps matches TRBD1 (5 bases). Germline CDR1 is SGHRS and CDR2 is YFSETQ. This CDR3 region has 18 residues. The ends were cut back, 0 bases at V and 8 bases at J, with 23 bases in the middle. In DNA form, the CDR3 reads TGCGCCAGCAGCTTGGAGTTCCATGGGGGGTTCCGGAGGGAAAAACTGTTTTTT. Its protein is CASSLEFHGGFRREKLFF.

This chain joins TRBV18 and TRBJ2-5; 10 bases map to TRBD2. Trimming at V came to 3 bases and at J to 3 bases, leaving 13 bases not matched to a gene. In germline, CDR1 is KGHSH, CDR2 LQKENI. The CDR3 spans 18 residues. CDR3 bases: TGTGCCAGCTCACCCATCAAGAGTCTAGCGGGGGTAAAAGAGACCCAGTACTTC. Its translation is CASSPIKSLAGVKETQYF.

Only a few counts were recorded for this clonotype. This chain connects TRBV20-1 to TRBJ2-1, with unresolved D. The CDR3 length is 14 residues. Germline CDR1 and CDR2: DFQATT and SNEGSKA (reference sequence). Trimming stripped 6 bases from V and 4 bases from J, with 16 bases between. CDR3: CSAPPGSHYNEQFF. The CDR3 DNA sequence: TGCAGTGCGCCCCCTGGTTCTCATTACAATGAGCAGTTCTTC.